The 5 T cell receptor beta chains below come from one sample, sequenced in a study of cytomegalovirus exposure and HLA in healthy donors. PCR primers comprised 60 Vbeta and 13 Jbeta primers. Libraries were prepared by immunoSEQ multiplex PCR; TCRdb keeps only in-frame clonotypes and omits some of them. The sample lists 150,000 or so clones, roughly 79% occurring once. Material for sequencing was PBMCs. These receptors were collected from a man aged 18 to 29 in good health and CMV-seronegative.

This chain joins TRBV28 and TRBJ1-1, with a weak D call TRBD1 (6 bases). V lost 3 bases and J lost 1, with 15 bases in between. This CDR3 region has 16 residues. Germline loops: CDR1 MDHEN, CDR2 SYDVKM. CDR3 residues: CASSLTGRERNTEAFF. The CDR3 DNA follows: TGTGCCAGCAGTTTGACAGGACGCGAGAGGAACACTGAAGCTTTCTTT.

The V call is TRBV5-8, the J call TRBJ1-2; TRBD1 agrees at 7 bases. V lost 7 bases and J lost 7; bases outside the gene matches: 19. The CDR3 runs 16 residues. Germline V gene sequence: CDR1 SGHTS, CDR2 YDEGEE. The CDR3 is CASGPRLTGVERGYTF. The CDR3 DNA reads as TGTGCCAGCGGCCCCCGGCTTACAGGGGTGGAGCGTGGCTACACCTTC.

This rearrangement joins TRBV7-8 to TRBJ1-2; TRBD1 agrees at 7 bases. Germline-derived CDR1 and CDR2 are SGHVS and FQNEAQ. The CDR3 loop spans 14 amino acids. V shed 4 bases, J shed 4 bases, and the junction held 6 bases outside the gene matches. CDR3 protein: CASSSMTGRYGYTF. For the CDR3, the DNA is TGTGCCAGCAGCTCGATGACAGGGCGCTATGGCTACACCTTC.

The chain couples TRBV18 to TRBJ2-5; 8 bases are a match to TRBD1. The CDR3 spans 14 residues. V lost 3 bases to trimming and J lost 4 bases; unmatched junction nucleotides: 4. From germline, CDR1 is KGHSH and CDR2 LQKENI. CDR3 protein: CASSPDRVAETQYF. CDR3 DNA sequence: TGTGCCAGCTCACCGGACAGGGTGGCAGAGACCCAGTACTTC.

The count of this clone is one. The chain employs TRBV5-4 and TRBJ2-5, with 11 bases that match TRBD1. The CDR3 length is 15 residues. Germline V gene data show CDR1 as SGHNT and CDR2 as YYREEE (reference sequence). The junction had 7 bases not matched to a gene; V was cut back by 5 bases and J by 4 bases. CDR3 DNA: TGTGCCAGCAGGTCTTTCGGACAGGGGGCAGAGACCCAGTACTTC. Its translation: CASRSFGQGAETQYF.